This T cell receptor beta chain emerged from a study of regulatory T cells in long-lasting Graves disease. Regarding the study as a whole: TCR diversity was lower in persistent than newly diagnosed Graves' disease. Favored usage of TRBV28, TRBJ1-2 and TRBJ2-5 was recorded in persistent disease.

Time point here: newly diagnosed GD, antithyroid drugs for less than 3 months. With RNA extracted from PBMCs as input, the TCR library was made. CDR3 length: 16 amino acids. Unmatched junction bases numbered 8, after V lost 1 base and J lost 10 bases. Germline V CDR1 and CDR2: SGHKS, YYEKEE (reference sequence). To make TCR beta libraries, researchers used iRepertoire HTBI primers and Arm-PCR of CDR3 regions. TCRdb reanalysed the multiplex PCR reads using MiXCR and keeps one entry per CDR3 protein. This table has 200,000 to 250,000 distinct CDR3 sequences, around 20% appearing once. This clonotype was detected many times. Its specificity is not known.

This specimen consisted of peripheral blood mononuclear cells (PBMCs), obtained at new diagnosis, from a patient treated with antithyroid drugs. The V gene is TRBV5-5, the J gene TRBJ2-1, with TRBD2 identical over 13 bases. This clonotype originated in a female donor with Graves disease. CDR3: CASSLSAGLAGYEQFF. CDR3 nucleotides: TGTGCCAGCAGCTTGTCCGCGGGACTAGCGGGATACGAGCAGTTCTTC. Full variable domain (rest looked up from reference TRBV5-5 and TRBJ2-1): DAGVTQSPTHLIKTRGQQVTLRCSPISGHKSVSWYQQVLGQGPQFIFQYYEKEERGRGNFPDRFSARQFPNYSSELNVNALLLGDSALYLCASSLSAGLAGYEQFFGPGTRLTVL.